These 20 T cell receptor beta chains originate from one sample sequenced in a study of T cell responses to AZD1222 COVID-19 vaccine. Sequenced by immunoSEQ multiplex PCR; TCRdb stores in-frame clones only, minus some. The sample contains over 50,000 clones, roughly 83% of which appear only once. The source was peripheral blood, collected on day 0 of AZD1222 vaccination. These receptors were taken from an adult in good health.

The chain carries TRBV7-2 and TRBJ2-7; tentatively, D is TRBD2 (5 bases). CDR3 size: 16 residues. Germline CDR1 SGHTA, CDR2 FQGNSA. Trimming stripped 5 bases from V and 0 bases from J, with 17 bases between. CDR3 DNA: TGTGCCAGCAGCCAGGCAGTCGGGGTCAGCTCCTACGAGCAGTACTTC. It is translated as CASSQAVGVSSYEQYF.

The V gene is TRBV7-2, the J gene TRBJ2-1; 9 positions agree with TRBD2. CDR3 length equals 18 residues. V was clipped by 2 bases and J by 6 bases; unmatched bases: 14. CDR1 and CDR2 from the germline V gene are SGHTA and FQGNSA. CDR3 DNA: TGTGCCAGCAGCTTAACGAGGGCGACGGGACTAGCTGGCAATGAGCAGTTCTTC. It specifies CASSLTRATGLAGNEQFF. The whole variable domain, filled in from reference TRBV7-2 and TRBJ2-1, reads GAGVSQSPSNKVTEKGKDVELRCDPISGHTALYWYRQSLGQGLEFLIYFQGNSAPDKSGLPSDRFSAERTGGSVSTLTIQRTQQEDSAVYLCASSLTRATGLAGNEQFFGPGTRLTVL.

V is TRBV28 and J is TRBJ1-2, with D possibly being TRBD1 (5 bases). The V gene lost 7 bases and the J gene lost 5 bases, with 14 bases spanning the gap. Germline assignment: CDR1 MDHEN and CDR2 SYDVKM. The CDR3 is made up of 13 amino acids. Here the CDR3 reads CASMPGVLYGYTF. The CDR3 DNA follows: TGTGCCAGCATGCCGGGGGTCCTGTATGGCTACACCTTC.

The V and J genes are TRBV18 and TRBJ1-4; 7 nucleotides line up with TRBD1. Germline V gene sequence: CDR1 KGHSH, CDR2 LQKENI. The CDR3 is 16 amino acids. V lost 2 bases, J lost 4 bases, and 7 bases stayed unmatched. The CDR3 region has the DNA TGTGCCAGCTCACCAGAGTATGCAGGGGGTAATGAAAAACTGTTTTTT. Its translation: CASSPEYAGGNEKLFF. Full variable domain (missing parts from reference TRBV18 and TRBJ1-4): NAGVMQNPRHLVRRRGQEARLRCSPMKGHSHVYWYRQLPEEGLKFMVYLQKENIIDESGMPKERFSAEFPKEGPSILRIQQVVRGDSAAYFCASSPEYAGGNEKLFFGSGTQLSVL.

The V gene is TRBV5-8, the J gene TRBJ1-1; no firm D call. The V end lost 4 bases, the J end lost 1 base, and 8 bases lay between the germline ends. This CDR3 region has 13 residues. CDR1 is SGHTS and CDR2 is YDEGEE in the germline V gene. CDR3: CASSLGGNTEAFF. The CDR3 DNA reads TGTGCCAGCAGCCTTGGCGGGAACACTGAAGCTTTCTTT.

The chain recombines TRBV19 with TRBJ1-2, with 7 bases lining up with TRBD1. The CDR3 has 16 amino acids. V lost 7 bases to trimming and J lost 5 bases; unmatched junction nucleotides: 16. The germline CDR1 and CDR2 sequences are LNHDA and SQIVND (reference sequence). The CDR3 sequence is CASTPGGGALRYGYTF. The CDR3 DNA follows: TGTGCCAGTACCCCAGGGGGAGGGGCACTACGGTATGGCTACACCTTC.

The J gene is TRBJ1-6, the V gene TRBV18; 7 nucleotides match TRBD1. Germline CDR1 and CDR2: KGHSH and LQKENI. V lost 3 bases to trimming and J lost 8 bases; unmatched junction nucleotides: 4. The CDR3 consists of 14 residues. The CDR3 nucleotides are TGTGCCAGCTCACCGGGACAGATCGATTCACCCCTCCACTTT. This gives the protein CASSPGQIDSPLHF.

The chain uses TRBV19 and TRBJ2-7, with D possibly being TRBD2 (5 bases). The CDR3 has 14 amino acids. The germline V gene encodes CDR1 LNHDA and CDR2 SQIVND (reference sequence). V gave up 7 bases and J gave up 3 bases, with 16 bases separating them. CDR3 sequence (DNA): TGTGCCAGTACCCCTCGTCACGGGAACTACGAGCAGTACTTC. Its protein product is CASTPRHGNYEQYF.

The genes are TRBV7-3 and TRBJ2-3; D unresolved. Between the trimmed V and J ends, which lost 2 bases and 1 base, there was a span of 10 bases. From germline, CDR1 is SGHTA and CDR2 FQGTGA. This CDR3 spans 15 amino acids. CDR3 loop: CASSLYSVGTDTQYF. The CDR3 DNA reads TGTGCCAGCAGCTTATACAGCGTGGGCACAGATACGCAGTATTTT.

The genes are TRBV7-2 and TRBJ1-5; D may be TRBD1 (5 bases). Trimming pared 5 bases from V and 5 bases from J, leaving 16 bases between. The CDR3 sequence is 15 residues long. CDR1 SGHTA and CDR2 FQGNSA come from the germline V gene. The CDR3 nucleotides read TGTGCCAGCAGCCCTCAAGGGACCGATGATCAGCCCCAGCATTTT. Protein product: CASSPQGTDDQPQHF.

This clone came up a few times. The V gene is TRBV11-2, the J gene TRBJ2-7; 8 bases align to TRBD2. This CDR3 has 13 residues. The V and J ends lost 5 bases and 6 bases, in that order; junction bases with no gene match: 6. Per the germline V gene, CDR1 is SGHAT and CDR2 is FQNNGV. The CDR3 coding sequence is TGTGCCAGCAGCCTAAGCGGGAGCATCGAGCAGTACTTC. This translates into CASSLSGSIEQYF.

V is TRBV19 and J is TRBJ1-3; 10 bases are a match to TRBD1. The CDR3 covers 16 residues. CDR1 and CDR2 (germline): LNHDA, SQIVND (reference sequence). V dropped 6 bases and J dropped 4; count of bases not matched to a gene: 9. The DNA for the CDR3 is TGTGCCAGTAGCCCAAGCGGACAGGGGGGAGGAAACACCATATATTTT. Protein product: CASSPSGQGGGNTIYF. Based on the CDR3 plus reference TRBV19 and TRBJ1-3, the full variable domain is DGGITQSPKYLFRKEGQNVTLSCEQNLNHDAMYWYRQDPGQGLRLIYYSQIVNDFQKGDIAEGYSVSREKKESFPLTVTSAQKNPTAFYLCASSPSGQGGGNTIYFGEGSWLTVV.

The chain couples TRBV9 to TRBJ2-7, with D perhaps matching TRBD2 (5 bases). The V and J ends lost 2 bases and 5 bases respectively, with 11 bases between them. Per germline, CDR1 SGDLS and CDR2 YYNGEE. CDR3 length equals 13 residues. Written as DNA, the CDR3 is TGTGCCAGCAGCGTGAGAGGGCTCGACGAGCAGTACTTC. Protein: CASSVRGLDEQYF.

This clone was picked up one time. The chain is built from TRBV18 and TRBJ1-5; D unresolved. Per germline, CDR1 KGHSH and CDR2 LQKENI. The CDR3 is made up of 15 amino acids. Trimming stripped 1 base from V and 5 bases from J, with 12 bases between. This chain's CDR3 is CASSPLPTKDQPQHF. The CDR3 nucleotides read TGTGCCAGCTCACCACTGCCCACGAAAGATCAGCCCCAGCATTTT. The variable domain in full, with the rest retrieved from reference TRBV18 and TRBJ1-5, is NAGVMQNPRHLVRRRGQEARLRCSPMKGHSHVYWYRQLPEEGLKFMVYLQKENIIDESGMPKERFSAEFPKEGPSILRIQQVVRGDSAAYFCASSPLPTKDQPQHFGDGTRLSIL.

The rearrangement joins TRBV28 to TRBJ1-1, with D unclear. Germline values: CDR1 MDHEN, CDR2 SYDVKM. The CDR3 consists of 12 residues. Deletions cut 7 bases from V and 5 bases from J, with 11 bases between. The CDR3 spells CASTVRKTEAFF. CDR3 bases: TGTGCCAGCACAGTGAGAAAAACTGAAGCTTTCTTT.

This clone was seen once. The chain recombines TRBV28 with TRBJ1-1, with D maybe TRBD1 (6 bases). The CDR3 sequence is 14 residues long. The V and J ends lost 6 bases and 1 base respectively, with 12 bases between them. Germline CDR1 and CDR2: MDHEN and SYDVKM. In DNA form, the CDR3 reads TGTGCCAGCAGCTTGGGACAATCGAACACTGAAGCTTTCTTT. This translates into CASSLGQSNTEAFF.

The chain recombines TRBV25-1 with TRBJ2-7, with D unclear. The CDR3 extends over 12 amino acids. Germline CDR1 MGHDK, CDR2 SYGVNS. Trimming took 5 bases from V and 5 from J, leaving 10 bases between them. This chain's CDR3 is CASSRNRDEQYF. The CDR3 nucleotides read TGTGCCAGCAGTAGGAACAGAGACGAGCAGTACTTC.

This sequence joins TRBV7-9 and TRBJ1-1; 7 bases are shared with TRBD1. V shed 5 bases and J 1 base; nucleotides not matched to a gene: 4. CDR3 length: 14 amino acids. In germline, CDR1 is SEHNR, CDR2 FQNEAQ (reference sequence). DNA for the CDR3: TGTGCCAGCAGCCCGGGACAGCGGAACACTGAAGCTTTCTTT. Its protein is CASSPGQRNTEAFF. The variable domain in full, completed from reference TRBV7-9 and TRBJ1-1, reads DTGVSQNPRHKITKRGQNVTFRCDPISEHNRLYWYRQTLGQGPEFLTYFQNEAQLEKSRLLSDRFSAERPKGSFSTLEIQRTEQGDSAMYLCASSPGQRNTEAFFGQGTRLTVV.

The rearrangement joins TRBV25-1 to TRBJ2-2, with D tentatively TRBD1 (6 bases). CDR3 size: 14 residues. Trimming took off 7 bases at V and 0 bases at J, with 9 bases between the two ends. Germline V gene data show CDR1 as MGHDK and CDR2 as SYGVNS. CDR3 sequence reads: CASTGTTNTGELFF. The DNA for the CDR3 is TGTGCCAGCACTGGGACAACGAACACCGGGGAGCTGTTTTTT.

V usage is TRBV4-2 and J usage is TRBJ2-5, with a possible D match to TRBD2 (6 bases). V lost 2 bases and J 2 bases, leaving 12 bases between the germline ends. The V gene's germline CDR1 is LGHNA and CDR2 YNFKEQ. CDR3 length: 15 residues. CDR3 sequence reads: CASSQPGTWQETQYF. CDR3 bases: TGTGCCAGCAGCCAACCCGGGACTTGGCAAGAGACCCAGTACTTC.